A few counts support the clone carrying this T cell receptor beta chain. Antigen specificity is unknown. Sequencing was performed with immunoSEQ multiplex PCR; in TCRdb, only in-frame clones are kept and a portion is missing. Counted here are tens of thousands of clones, more than 75% occurring once; the ten biggest clones make up around 6.6%. This sample stems from a study of T cells after posttransplantation cyclophosphamide. Notes on the study in general: Donor CD8+ memory clones often dominated recipient blood repertoires at later times.

Sequenced sample: PBMCs. This clonotype was sampled from a woman aged 60-75 years with a blood cancer, CMV-positive, and with a related stem cell donor.

In DNA form, the CDR3 reads TGTGCCAGCAGCTTAGGGGCAAGAAGAACTAGCTCCTACAATGAGCAGTTCTTC. Translation gives CASSLGARRTSSYNEQFF. The V call is TRBV7-8, the J call TRBJ2-1, with D perhaps TRBD2 (5 bases). This CDR3 has 18 amino acids. V was shortened by 1 base and J by 0 bases, with 16 bases between the two germline ends. Per the germline V gene, CDR1 is SGHVS and CDR2 is FQNEAQ.